These T cell receptor beta chains were read from a single sample in a study of OX40 agonist ivuxolimab in advanced cancers. Clones were read by immunoSEQ multiplex PCR, and TCRdb kept only the in-frame ones, dropping some. The table includes tens of thousands of clones, approximately 91% detected once. The sample in question was CD4+ or CD8+ T cells sorted from blood, obtained in a trial of the OX40 agonist ivuxolimab. Source of these receptors: an adult with an advanced solid tumor such as melanoma, head and neck, liver or kidney cancer. Each CDR3 is given with its conserved first and last residue. A D gene is named only where the DNA matches it firmly. Clone size is shown for a subset of rows, as once, few, many or a class of expanded clone.

J: TRBJ2-5; size: NA; D: TRBD1; V: TRBV27; CDR3: CASSFQGAAETQYF
J: TRBJ2-3; size: NA; D: NA; V: TRBV6-5; CDR3: CASSLTGFYTDTQYF
J: TRBJ1-5; size: NA; D: NA; V: TRBV7-2; CDR3: CASSLVPGQSNQPQHF
J: TRBJ2-5; size: NA; D: TRBD2; V: TRBV5-1; CDR3: CASILTSGSETQYF
J: TRBJ2-1; size: once; D: NA; V: TRBV18; CDR3: CASSPPISDGYVNNEQFF
J: TRBJ2-7; size: NA; D: TRBD2; V: TRBV29-1; CDR3: CSVEASGGEQYF
J: TRBJ1-5; size: NA; D: NA; V: TRBV5-1; CDR3: CASRSEGNQPQHF
J: TRBJ1-4; size: NA; D: NA; V: TRBV29-1; CDR3: CSHAGGGEKLFF
J: TRBJ2-7; size: NA; D: NA; V: TRBV28; CDR3: CASSLGQKHEQYF
J: TRBJ1-3; size: NA; D: NA; V: TRBV18; CDR3: CASSAYRDLGNTIYF
J: TRBJ2-2; size: NA; D: NA; V: TRBV6-4; CDR3: CASSDGGAGELFF
J: TRBJ2-7; size: NA; D: TRBD1; V: TRBV11-1; CDR3: CASSYRTGDYEQYF
J: TRBJ2-1; size: NA; D: NA; V: TRBV5-4; CDR3: CASSLERTATYNEQFF
J: TRBJ1-1; size: NA; D: TRBD1; V: TRBV10-2; CDR3: CASSVPGQYTEAFF
J: TRBJ2-7; size: NA; D: NA; V: TRBV28; CDR3: CASSLYGGSSYEQYF
J: TRBJ2-5; size: NA; D: NA; V: TRBV6-1; CDR3: CASMGYSEETQYF
J: TRBJ2-7; size: NA; D: NA; V: TRBV28; CDR3: CASSELDEQYF
J: TRBJ1-5; size: once; D: NA; V: TRBV21-1; CDR3: CASSKVEAPRDQPQHF
J: TRBJ2-7; size: NA; D: NA; V: TRBV21-1; CDR3: CASSKKLTSAGGPEQYF
J: TRBJ2-3; size: NA; D: NA; V: TRBV7-2; CDR3: CASSLDLTDTQYF
J: TRBJ2-3; size: NA; D: NA; V: TRBV28; CDR3: CASSLLGSTDTQYF
J: TRBJ1-5; size: once; D: NA; V: TRBV21-1; CDR3: CASKVGYSNQPQHF
J: TRBJ1-5; size: NA; D: TRBD1; V: TRBV2; CDR3: CASSGQGSIQPQHF
J: TRBJ2-1; size: NA; D: NA; V: TRBV7-8; CDR3: CASKPAFFSNEQFF
J: TRBJ2-1; size: NA; D: TRBD2; V: TRBV28; CDR3: CASSPHRAGGYNEQFF
J: TRBJ2-1; size: NA; D: TRBD2; V: TRBV10-1; CDR3: CASSESWTSGRDEQFF
J: TRBJ2-3; size: NA; D: TRBD2; V: TRBV28; CDR3: CASSFSSGLPQRGMQYF
J: TRBJ2-5; size: NA; D: NA; V: TRBV28; CDR3: CASSLWLLVGETQYF
J: TRBJ1-1; size: NA; D: NA; V: TRBV10-1; CDR3: CASKDGGSPEAFF
J: TRBJ2-7; size: NA; D: NA; V: TRBV6-4; CDR3: CASSTEWGGGYEQYF
J: TRBJ1-1; size: NA; D: TRBD1; V: TRBV6-6; CDR3: CASSTTGRTEAFF
J: TRBJ2-7; size: NA; D: NA; V: TRBV20-1; CDR3: CSARTDLEQYF
J: TRBJ2-3; size: few; D: NA; V: TRBV29-1; CDR3: CSVEGLRRRGTDTQYF
J: TRBJ2-7; size: NA; D: NA; V: TRBV2; CDR3: CASTNGGRAGRGAYEQYF
J: TRBJ1-6; size: few; D: NA; V: TRBV7-2; CDR3: CASSLQGVGNSPLHF
J: TRBJ1-4; size: NA; D: TRBD1; V: TRBV14; CDR3: CASSPRTGGEKLFF
J: TRBJ1-5; size: NA; D: NA; V: TRBV7-2; CDR3: CASSLARVGGAQHF
J: TRBJ2-3; size: NA; D: NA; V: TRBV28; CDR3: CASSLLSTDTQYF
J: TRBJ2-3; size: NA; D: TRBD1; V: TRBV7-3; CDR3: CASSRTGVGTDTQYF
J: TRBJ2-3; size: NA; D: TRBD1; V: TRBV5-4; CDR3: CASSSRTGADTQYF